The entry that follows covers one TCR beta chain sequence. Its specificity is not known. Assay used: immunoSEQ multiplex PCR; TCRdb lists only in-frame clones, some missing. The sample lists approximately 58,000 clones, more than 75% seen once, with 4.5% to 5.5% in the top ten. This sample stems from a study of OX40 agonist ivuxolimab in advanced cancers. General observations from the study: Expanded clones were, on average, more numerous among CD8+ T cells than CD4+. At 0.1 to 3.0 mg/kg, clonal expansion of CD4+ and CD8+ blood T cells had occurred by week 6. Part of the nonresponder group also had normalized T-cell clonal expansion that was low.

The CDR3 covers 14 residues. CDR1 is ENHRY and CDR2 is SYGVKD in the germline V gene. Trimming took 5 bases from V and 0 from J, leaving 10 bases between them. This chain joins TRBV10-3 and TRBJ1-1, with a tentative D call TRBD1 (5 bases). The sequence was obtained from an adult with an advanced solid tumor such as melanoma, head and neck, liver or kidney cancer. Sequencing used CD4+ or CD8+ T cells sorted from blood, obtained in a trial of the OX40 agonist ivuxolimab. The CDR3 DNA follows: TGTGCCATCAGTCTGGGACGGATGAACACTGAAGCTTTCTTT. It is translated as CAISLGRMNTEAFF.